This is a list of T cell receptor beta chains from one sample in a study of neurological immune-mediated disorders. One entry per CDR3 protein, called by TCRdb with MiXCR from the 5' RACE reads. Of roughly 34,000 distinct CDR3 sequences listed, roughly 4.4% are singletons. Sequencing was done on a sample of PBMCs. The source is a man younger than 35 in good health. CDR3s include the opening cysteine and the closing phenylalanine or tryptophan. The D gene is left open where the match is weak. Rows may omit the clone size; those that give it use once, few, many or a size class.

clone size	J gene	D gene	V gene	CDR3 protein	CDR3 DNA
few	TRBJ2-1	NA	TRBV20-1	CSARGTTYNEQFF	TGCAGTGCTAGAGGGACAACCTACAATGAGCAGTTCTTC
many	TRBJ2-7	NA	TRBV3-1	CASSPRDGTYEQYF	TGTGCCAGCAGCCCCCGGGACGGAACCTACGAGCAGTACTTC
many	TRBJ2-7	NA	TRBV27	CASSLWSGQGYEQYF	TGTGCCAGCAGTTTATGGTCCGGGCAGGGGTACGAGCAGTACTTC
many	TRBJ2-7	TRBD1	TRBV5-1	CASSSGITTGGSHEQYF	TGCGCCAGCAGCTCCGGAATAACGACAGGGGGAAGCCACGAGCAGTACTTC
many	TRBJ1-3	NA	TRBV18	CASSPGTDGNTIYF	TGTGCCAGCTCACCGGGGACCGACGGAAACACCATATATTTT
many	TRBJ1-1	TRBD1	TRBV29-1	CSVRPGQDTEAFF	TGCAGCGTTCGACCGGGACAGGACACTGAAGCTTTCTTT
many	TRBJ1-3	NA	TRBV28	CASSLSGSGNTIYF	TGTGCCAGCAGTTTATCTGGCTCTGGAAACACCATATATTTT
many	TRBJ2-1	TRBD2	TRBV20-1	CSPREAGAYNEQFF	TGCAGCCCTAGGGAGGCGGGAGCATACAATGAGCAGTTCTTC
many	TRBJ2-3	TRBD1	TRBV15	CATSRRQGSSTDTQYF	TGTGCCACCAGCAGAAGACAGGGGTCTAGCACAGATACGCAGTATTTT
many	TRBJ2-7	TRBD1	TRBV5-1	CASSLEGQGAREQYF	TGCGCCAGCTCCCTCGAAGGACAGGGGGCGCGAGAGCAGTACTTC
many	TRBJ1-2	TRBD1	TRBV27	CASSLFGQGGGYTF	TGTGCCAGCAGTTTATTCGGACAGGGAGGAGGCTACACCTTC
many	TRBJ2-7	NA	TRBV5-1	CASRLDHDSYEQYF	TGCGCCAGCCGCTTAGATCATGACTCCTACGAGCAGTACTTC
NA	TRBJ2-2	NA	TRBV5-1	CASTPAGSITGELFF	TGCGCCAGCACACCCGCCGGGTCTATCACCGGGGAGCTGTTTTTT
many	TRBJ2-7	TRBD2	TRBV7-2	CASSPSRDRGGYEQYF	TGTGCCAGCAGCCCTAGTAGGGACCGGGGGGGCTACGAGCAGTACTTC
NA	TRBJ2-7	NA	TRBV7-9	CASSPPATYEQYF	TGTGCCAGCAGCCCCCCGGCTACCTACGAGCAGTACTTC